A selection of T cell receptor beta chains follows, all from one sample in a study of CD8 T cells in ankylosing spondylitis. TCRdb fed the 5' RACE reads into MiXCR, producing one record per CDR3 protein. The top ten clones hold under 4.5% of a sample with fewer than 550,000 distinct CDR3 sequences, about 5% of them seen once. The material sequenced was blood, either unsorted or a sorted T cell fraction (not recorded which). All receptors derive from a male donor with ankylosing spondylitis. The CDR3 runs from the conserved cysteine through the conserved F or W. D genes are given only for firm matches. For some rows the clone size is stated as once, few or many, or as a class when expanded; others skip it.

V	J	D	size	DNA	CDR3
TRBV15	TRBJ2-7	TRBD2	many	TGTGCCACCAGCAGAGAACCTAGCGGGGGGATATACGAGCAGTACTTC	CATSREPSGGIYEQYF
TRBV6-2/TRBV6-3	TRBJ2-7	.	many	TGTGCCAGCAGTTACTCGAGCATCTCCTACGAGCAGTACTTC	CASSYSSISYEQYF
TRBV5-1	TRBJ2-1	.	many	TGCGCCAGCAGCTTGGAAGGCAGGGGCAGGTACAATGAGCAGTTCTTC	CASSLEGRGRYNEQFF
TRBV7-2	TRBJ2-7	TRBD2	many	TGTGCCAGCAGCTTAGTGTCTAGCGGCTCCTACGAGCAGTACTTC	CASSLVSSGSYEQYF
TRBV15	TRBJ2-3	.	many	TGTGCCACCAGCAGACCCCGATCCGCAGATACGCAGTATTTT	CATSRPRSADTQYF
TRBV28	TRBJ1-3	.	few	TGTGCCAGCAGTGCTACTCTTCAGGGGCCCGGAAACACCATATATTTT	CASSATLQGPGNTIYF
TRBV6-2/TRBV6-3	TRBJ1-1	.	many	TGTGCCAGCAGTTATCTACGGGTTGACACTGAAGCTTTCTTT	CASSYLRVDTEAFF
TRBV7-2	TRBJ2-3	TRBD2	many	TGTGCCAGCAGCTCCCGGCTAGCGGGAATGGCGCTTCTTCGGTATTTT	CASSSRLAGMALLRYF
TRBV6-5	TRBJ1-1	.	many	TGTGCCAGCAGGTACTCGAACACTGAAGCTTTCTTT	CASRYSNTEAFF
TRBV7-9	TRBJ1-1	TRBD1	many	TGTGCCACTGGGACCGGGACAGCAGCTTTCTTT	CATGTGTAAFF
TRBV4-3	TRBJ2-7	TRBD1	many	TGCGCCAGCAGCCGAGCATCGACAGGGTTGTACGAGCAGTACTTC	CASSRASTGLYEQYF
TRBV29-1	TRBJ2-7	TRBD1	few	TGCAGCGTTGAAGATCGAACAGGGGCCTACGAGCAGTACTTC	CSVEDRTGAYEQYF
TRBV7-9	TRBJ2-1	.	.	TGTGCCAGCAGCCTCGACTTGGTGTCCTACAATGAGCAGTTCTTC	CASSLDLVSYNEQFF
TRBV25-1	TRBJ2-1	.	many	TGTGCCAGCAGTGATCTAAGTTTGTTTGAGCAGTTCTTC	CASSDLSLFEQFF
TRBV12-3/TRBV12-4	TRBJ2-3	TRBD2	many	TGTGCCAGCAGACTAGCGGGCACAGATACGCAGTATTTT	CASRLAGTDTQYF
TRBV7-9	TRBJ2-2	.	.	TGTGCCACCAGGACCGGGACGGACACCGGGGAGCTGTTTTTT	CATRTGTDTGELFF
TRBV18	TRBJ1-1	.	few	TGTGCCAGCTCACCCTTGGCCAGACAGGAAGCTTTCTTT	CASSPLARQEAFF
TRBV7-2	TRBJ2-2	.	few	TGTGCCAGCAGCTTATTCCTGAACACCGGGGAGCTGTTTTTT	CASSLFLNTGELFF
TRBV27	TRBJ2-1	TRBD2	many	TGTGCCAGCATACGGACTAGCGGGGGTGAGCAGTTCTTC	CASIRTSGGEQFF
TRBV6-5	TRBJ2-7	.	many	TGTGCCAGCAGTTACCCCCTGTCCAGGGGCTACGAGCAGTACTTC	CASSYPLSRGYEQYF
TRBV20-1	TRBJ2-1	.	.	TGCAGTGCCCTACCCGAGTGGCGGGTCGATTACAATGAGCAGTTCTTC	CSALPEWRVDYNEQFF
TRBV20-1	TRBJ1-6	.	.	TGCAGTGCTAGTGGGTCAGGGCCGATTTTACCCCTCCACTTT	CSASGSGPILPLHF
TRBV15	TRBJ2-1	.	many	TGTGCCACCAGCAGCGGGGGAAGGAATGAGCAGTTCTTC	CATSSGGRNEQFF
TRBV4-1	TRBJ1-2	.	many	TGCGCCAGCAGCCAAGGGAACAGGGAGCGGAACTATGGCTACACCTTC	CASSQGNRERNYGYTF
TRBV7-9	TRBJ2-5	TRBD1	few	TGTGCCAGCAGCTTAGGCGCCGGGACAGCCCAAGAGACCCAGTACTTC	CASSLGAGTAQETQYF
TRBV20-1	TRBJ2-7	.	many	TGCAGTGCTGGACCGACAGCCTACTCCTACGAGCAGTACTTC	CSAGPTAYSYEQYF
TRBV6-5	TRBJ1-2	TRBD1	few	TGTGCCAGCAGTTACTCGGGACAGACCTATGGCTACACCTTC	CASSYSGQTYGYTF
TRBV4-2	TRBJ2-3	.	many	TGTGCCAGCAGCCAAGAGGAGGGAGGCACAGATACGCAGTATTTT	CASSQEEGGTDTQYF
TRBV6-5	TRBJ1-1	.	many	TGTGCCAGCAGTTACAACGGGGGGAACACTGAAGCTTTCTTT	CASSYNGGNTEAFF
TRBV28	TRBJ1-5	TRBD1	many	TGTGCCAGCAGATTGGGACAGTTTAATCAGCCCCAGCATTTT	CASRLGQFNQPQHF
TRBV28	TRBJ1-1	.	many	TGTGCCAGCAGTTATAGGTGGGCTGAAGCTTTCTTT	CASSYRWAEAFF
TRBV7-2	TRBJ1-1	TRBD1	.	TGTGCCAGCAGCCCACGGACAGGGAAGAACACTGAAGCTTTCTTT	CASSPRTGKNTEAFF
TRBV6-1	TRBJ2-1	TRBD2	.	TGTGCCAGCAGTGAAGCAGTCTTGGCGGGGGCCTACAATGAGCAGTTCTTC	CASSEAVLAGAYNEQFF